These 18 T cell receptor beta chains were sequenced from one sample in a study of a mutant IDH1 vaccine in newly diagnosed glioma. Regarding time point: week 11, during vaccination. The content of each vaccine dose was 300 ug of mutant IDH1 20-mer peptide, and topical imiquimod accompanied it. Their antigens remain unidentified. TCRdb's copy holds only in-frame clones and misses some; the assay was immunoSEQ multiplex PCR. Found here are under 150,000 clones, around 77% of them singletons; the top ten hold approximately 5%. Specimen: PBMCs, collected from a glioma patient whose treatment included an IDH1 peptide vaccine. The receptors shown here come from a man aged 40-49 years with glioma.

The chain joins TRBV9 to TRBJ2-1; the D gene is possibly TRBD2 (6 bases). The CDR3 runs 14 residues. The germline gives CDR1 SGDLS, CDR2 YYNGEE. V was clipped by 6 bases and J by 7 bases, with 17 bases between them. For the CDR3, the DNA is TGTGCCAGCACGATAGGACCCAGCGGGAATGAGCAGTTCTTC. Its translation: CASTIGPSGNEQFF.

The chain carries TRBV10-1 and TRBJ2-1; the match to TRBD2 covers 11 bases. The junction had 15 bases not matched to a gene; V was cut back by 7 bases and J by 4 bases. This CDR3 has 18 amino acids. Germline V lookup: CDR1 WNHNN, CDR2 SYGVQD (reference sequence). The CDR3 DNA reads TGCGCCAGCACCCCCCAGGGATCGACTAGCGGGGCGTACAATGAGCAGTTCTTC. Encoded protein: CASTPQGSTSGAYNEQFF.

The chain has TRBV7-2 and TRBJ1-6, with D unclear. V shed 3 bases and J shed 7 bases, with 7 bases lying between them. This CDR3 is 13 amino acids long. Germline V gene lookup returns CDR1 SGHTA and CDR2 FQGNSA. In DNA form, the CDR3 reads TGTGCCAGCAGCTTTCTCGCCAATTCACCCCTCCACTTT. Translating it yields CASSFLANSPLHF. Full variable domain (missing parts from reference TRBV7-2 and TRBJ1-6): GAGVSQSPSNKVTEKGKDVELRCDPISGHTALYWYRQSLGQGLEFLIYFQGNSAPDKSGLPSDRFSAERTGGSVSTLTIQRTQQEDSAVYLCASSFLANSPLHFGNGTRLTVT.

This sequence joins TRBV7-2 and TRBJ1-5; possible D gene TRBD1, 5 bases. This CDR3 region has 13 residues. Between the trimmed V and J ends, which lost 5 bases and 3 bases, there was a span of 8 bases. Germline V gene lookup returns CDR1 SGHTA and CDR2 FQGNSA. The CDR3 DNA sequence: TGTGCCAGCAGCCGGGGGATCAATCAGCCCCAGCATTTT. This encodes CASSRGINQPQHF.

The CDR3 sequence is CASSHRPGQGYTGELFF. In DNA, the CDR3 is TGTGCCAGCAGTCACCGTCCGGGACAGGGGTACACCGGGGAGCTGTTTTTT. The chain links TRBV25-1 to TRBJ2-2; 10 bases fit TRBD1. From germline, CDR1 is MGHDK and CDR2 SYGVNS. J was trimmed by 3 bases and V by 5 bases; bases with no gene match: 9. The CDR3 length is 17 residues.

This chain links TRBV30 with TRBJ1-5, with TRBD1 matching over 8 bases. The CDR3 sequence is 13 residues long. Germline V gene data show CDR1 as GTSNPN and CDR2 as SVGIG (reference sequence). Losses at the gene ends were 3 bases for V and 6 bases for J; bases not matched to a gene: 4. This chain's CDR3 is CAWRSTGGQPQHF. The DNA for the CDR3 is TGTGCCTGGAGGTCAACAGGGGGTCAGCCCCAGCATTTT.

About this clone itself: At one of its ends the junction is not consistent with the germline gene, which may arise from a read error. This chain connects TRBV5-4 to TRBJ2-6; TRBD2 might be the D (5 bases). This CDR3 has 16 residues. Germline assignment: CDR1 SGHNT and CDR2 YYREEE (reference sequence). CDR3 bases: TGCGCCAGCAGCCAAGATCGAGGGAGTGGGGCCAACGTCCTGACTTTC. This gives the protein CASSQDRGSGANVLTF.

The chain has TRBV6-6 and TRBJ2-7, with TRBD2 matching over 13 bases. J lost 9 bases, V lost 6 bases, and 14 bases had no gene match. The CDR3 totals 16 residues. CDR1 is MNHNY, CDR2 SVGAGI, per germline (reference sequence). This CDR3 reads CASSRGLAGPLVWQYF. CDR3 nucleotide sequence: TGTGCCAGCAGCCGGGGACTAGCGGGGCCGCTTGTATGGCAGTACTTC.

This clone was recorded a few times. This chain uses TRBV9 with TRBJ2-1, with D perhaps matching TRBD2 (5 bases). The V end lost 4 bases, the J end lost 13 bases, and 15 bases lay between the germline ends. Germline CDR1 reads SGDLS; CDR2 reads YYNGEE. The CDR3 is 12 amino acids. CDR3 DNA sequence: TGTGCCAGCAGCAATAACGGCCTAGCCCAGTTCTTC. Translation gives CASSNNGLAQFF.

The CDR3 DNA reads as TGTGCCAGCAGTTCCCTAGCGGGAGAGACTGGGGCCAACGTCCTGACTTTC. This translates into CASSSLAGETGANVLTF. The chain has TRBV5-6 and TRBJ2-6; 10 bases fit TRBD2. Germline V gives CDR1 SGHDT, CDR2 YYEEEE. V was pared by 5 bases and J by 2 bases, with 7 bases of the junction left unmatched. This CDR3 contains 17 residues.

This clone occurred a few times. This chain links TRBV30 with TRBJ1-2; a possible D gene is TRBD1 (5 bases). Trimming removed 7 bases at V and 1 base at J, with 22 bases between. CDR1 and CDR2 (germline): GTSNPN, SVGIG (reference sequence). This CDR3 is 16 amino acids long. CDR3 coding DNA: TGTGCCTCCCCAGGCGGAGCTGGGGGATTTAACTATGGCTACACCTTC. This translates into CASPGGAGGFNYGYTF.

Comment on this clone: The junction departs from the called germline gene at one end, perhaps through a read error. V is TRBV7-7 and J is TRBJ2-5; 9 nucleotides agree with TRBD1. From germline, CDR1 is SSHAT and CDR2 FNYEAQ (reference sequence). The CDR3 is made up of 16 amino acids. CDR3 amino acids: CASSSYPGQGKETQYF. In DNA form, the CDR3 reads TGTGCTAGCAGCTCTTACCCGGGACAGGGAAAAGAGACCCAGTACTTC.

This chain connects TRBV5-5 to TRBJ2-7; 9 bases are a match to TRBD1. The germline CDR1 and CDR2 sequences are SGHKS and YYEKEE (reference sequence). The J segment lost 6 bases and the V segment lost 7 bases, leaving 11 bases of the junction unmatched. This CDR3 has 14 amino acids. The CDR3 loop reads CASGSGTGSVEQYF. CDR3 DNA: TGTGCCAGCGGTTCCGGGACAGGGTCTGTCGAGCAGTACTTC. Supplemented by reference TRBV5-5 and TRBJ2-7, the full variable domain reads DAGVTQSPTHLIKTRGQQVTLRCSPISGHKSVSWYQQVLGQGPQFIFQYYEKEERGRGNFPDRFSARQFPNYSSELNVNALLLGDSALYLCASGSGTGSVEQYFGPGTRLTVT.

V is TRBV30 and J is TRBJ1-3; the D gene is possibly TRBD1 (5 bases). V was shortened by 2 bases and J by 2 bases, with 10 bases between the two germline ends. CDR1 and CDR2 from the germline V gene are GTSNPN and SVGIG (reference sequence). This CDR3 has 14 amino acids. Written as DNA, the CDR3 is TGTGCCTGGAGTCTCAGGGTAGCTGGAAACACCATATATTTT. Amino acid sequence: CAWSLRVAGNTIYF.

The chain carries TRBV5-4 and TRBJ1-2, with 7 bases aligning to TRBD1. Trimming at V came to 3 bases and at J to 0 bases, leaving 2 bases not matched to a gene. From germline, CDR1 is SGHNT and CDR2 YYREEE (reference sequence). CDR3 length: 14 residues. The CDR3 DNA sequence: TGTGCCAGCAGCTCCGGGACAGCTAACTATGGCTACACCTTC. Amino acids: CASSSGTANYGYTF.

The rearrangement links TRBV7-9 to TRBJ2-1, with 10 bases fitting TRBD2. Germline lookup yields CDR1 SEHNR and CDR2 FQNEAQ (reference sequence). J lost 0 bases, V lost 5 bases, and 13 bases had no gene match. This CDR3 is 19 amino acids long. The CDR3 DNA is TGTGCCAGCAGCCCATTCGGGACTAGCGTTCCGAGCTCCTACAATGAGCAGTTCTTC. As protein: CASSPFGTSVPSSYNEQFF.

This chain uses TRBV6-5 with TRBJ2-2; 7 nucleotides agree with TRBD1. Germline CDR1 is MNHEY and CDR2 is SVGAGI. With V trimmed by 2 bases and J by 3 bases, 3 bases remained unmatched. This CDR3 is 15 amino acids long. The CDR3 DNA sequence: TGTGCCAGCAGTTACGGGCAGGGGGACACCGGGGAGCTGTTTTTT. This codes for CASSYGQGDTGELFF.

A few counts support this clone. J is TRBJ2-5 and V is TRBV29-1, with 10 bases that match TRBD2. The J call may be incorrect, as the DNA end agrees better with TRBJ2-7. The CDR3 runs to 14 residues. The germline CDR1 and CDR2 sequences are SQVTM and ANQGSEA. CDR3 loop: CSVTLAGVFYEQYF. CDR3 nucleotides: TGCAGCGTGACCCTAGCGGGGGTCTTCTACGAGCAGTACTTC.